The rows below give T cell receptor beta chains drawn from one sample of a study of Graves' ophthalmopathy and Graves' hyperthyroidism. TCRdb fed the multiplex PCR reads into MiXCR, producing one record per CDR3 protein. Among 620,000 or so distinct CDR3 sequences listed, 22% were seen once. Sequenced material: peripheral blood. Receptors were obtained from a woman younger than 30 with stable Graves' hyperthyroidism. Some clones in this sample may be carry-over from other donors' samples. The CDR3 runs from the conserved cysteine through the conserved F or W. The D gene is left open where the match is weak. The listing skips clone size in some rows; elsewhere it reads once, few, many or a size class.

TRBJ1-3 | . | TRBV28 | . | TGTGCCAGCAGTCAGGCGGGCCTATCACGGGGAAACACCATATATTTT | CASSQAGLSRGNTIYF
TRBJ2-7 | few | TRBV11-2 | TRBD2 | TGTGCCAGCAGCCCCCCCGGAGCGGGGATGGACGAGCAGTACTTC | CASSPPGAGMDEQYF
TRBJ1-1 | . | TRBV5-1 | . | TGCGCCAGCAGCCTACAGGTCCGCCCCGTGAACACTGAAGCTTTCTTT | CASSLQVRPVNTEAFF
TRBJ1-5 | . | TRBV10-3 | . | TGTGCCGCCTCTTTTGACGGCCACAATCAGCCCCAGCATTTT | CAASFDGHNQPQHF
TRBJ2-5 | few | TRBV9 | TRBD1 | TGTGCCAGCAGCCCCAGACAGGGGAGTAGAGAGACCCAGTACTTC | CASSPRQGSRETQYF
TRBJ1-1 | few | TRBV30 | TRBD1 | TGTGCCTGGAGTGGTTACAGGGGGCAAGGAGAAGCTTTCTTT | CAWSGYRGQGEAFF
TRBJ2-7 | many | TRBV20-1 | . | TGCAGTGCTAGGACTCCGATTCCCTACGAGCAGTACTTC | CSARTPIPYEQYF
TRBJ2-7 | many | TRBV11-3 | TRBD2 | TGTGCCAGCAGCTTATGGGCAACTAGCGGTCGCTCCTACGAGCAGTACTTC | CASSLWATSGRSYEQYF
TRBJ2-2 | many | TRBV6-1 | TRBD2 | TGTGCCAGCAGTGACGGGGGGGACACCGGGGAGCTGTTTTTT | CASSDGGDTGELFF
TRBJ2-7 | . | TRBV2 | . | TGTGCCAGCAGTGAACTGCGTGTCACCTACGAGCAGTACTTC | CASSELRVTYEQYF
TRBJ2-5 | many | TRBV5-1 | TRBD1 | TGCGCCAGCAGCTTGACGACAGGGGGCGAGTCTGGTGAGACCCAGTACTTC | CASSLTTGGESGETQYF
TRBJ1-2 | . | TRBV15 | . | TGTGCCACCAGCAGAGATCTACAGTTGAGCTATGGCTACACCTTC | CATSRDLQLSYGYTF
TRBJ2-7 | many | TRBV27 | . | TGTGCCAGCAGTTCAGGCCAGAACAGCTACGAGCAGTACTTC | CASSSGQNSYEQYF
TRBJ2-5 | . | TRBV30 | . | TGTGCCTGGAGCGTCATTCCCGGGGAGACCCAGTACTTC | CAWSVIPGETQYF